This T cell receptor beta chain was sequenced for a study of lymphopenia after photon versus proton radiotherapy. Profiling relied on immunoSEQ multiplex PCR, and the TCRdb table lists in-frame clones only, not all of them. The sample has about 83,000 clones, around four fifths seen once; the top ten hold 1.3% to 1.5%. The CDR3 runs 15 residues. Deletions cut 7 bases from V and 3 bases from J, with 15 bases between. From germline, CDR1 is SNHLY and CDR2 FYNNEI. This sequence was found in a man aged 55 to 70 with pancreatic cancer. The chain joins TRBV2 to TRBJ2-2; D is uncertain. Sequencing was performed on peripheral blood, taken from a patient treated with proton-based radiotherapy. CDR3 DNA sequence: TGTGCCAGCACCGGTGGTAGTTATGACACCGGGGAGCTGTTTTTT. It encodes CASTGGSYDTGELFF.